Listed here are 17 T cell receptor beta chains from one sample, sequenced in a study of CD8+CD57+ T cells in acquired aplastic anemia. The use of genomic DNA as template underpinned the TCR beta VDJ and CDR3 profiling. Using its own MiXCR run on the reads, TCRdb lists one record per CDR3 protein. The data hold approximately 270,000 distinct CDR3 sequences, with around 60% observed a single time. The sample consisted of sorted CD4+, CD8+, or CD8+CD57+ T cells (not recorded which) from PBMCs. These receptors were collected from a human donor with severe aplastic anemia or a healthy control (not recorded which).

Turning to this clonotype: A much larger clonotype is one base distant, so this may be a read error. V usage is TRBV4-3 and J usage is TRBJ1-4; D ambiguous. The CDR3 runs 16 residues. Per the germline V gene, CDR1 is LGHNA and CDR2 is YSLEER. This CDR3 reads CASSPDPNRAKEKLLF. The CDR3 bases are TGCGCCAGCAGCCCCGACCCAAACCGGGCCAAGGAAAAACTGCTTTTT.

The chain couples TRBV9 to TRBJ2-2; TRBD1 aligns across 8 bases. This CDR3 is built from 16 residues. Per the germline V gene, CDR1 is SGDLS and CDR2 is YYNGEE. The ends lost 1 base at V and 3 bases at J; junction bases unmatched: 5. The CDR3 nucleotides read TGTGCCAGCAGCGTAAGGAACAGGGGGGACACCGGGGAGCTGTTTTTT. Amino acids: CASSVRNRGDTGELFF.

This clonotype has only one observation. This chain joins TRBV7-2 and TRBJ1-6; a weak D match, TRBD1 (6 bases). The CDR3 covers 14 residues. V lost 5 bases and J 7 bases, leaving 12 bases between the germline ends. CDR1 and CDR2 from the germline V gene are SGHTA and FQGNSA. CDR3 region: CASSILDSNSPLHF. The CDR3 DNA reads TGTGCCAGCAGCATACTGGACAGCAATTCACCCCTCCACTTT. The whole variable domain, remainder taken from reference TRBV7-2 and TRBJ1-6, is GAGVSQSPSNKVTEKGKDVELRCDPISGHTALYWYRQSLGQGLEFLIYFQGNSAPDKSGLPSDRFSAERTGGSVSTLTIQRTQQEDSAVYLCASSILDSNSPLHFGNGTRLTVT.

This clonotype was seen more than once but under ten times. The chain carries TRBV6-5 and TRBJ2-3; D is perhaps TRBD1 (5 bases). The CDR3 loop spans 16 amino acids. The V end was cut by 0 bases, the J end by 1 base, with 11 bases between. Germline V gene lookup returns CDR1 MNHEY and CDR2 SVGAGI. This chain's CDR3 is CASSYSVVGGTDTQYF. In nucleotides, the CDR3 is TGTGCCAGCAGTTACTCGGTAGTAGGGGGCACAGATACGCAGTATTTT.

A note on this clonotype: The junction and the germline gene differ at one end; a read error may be behind it. The genes are TRBV25-1 and TRBJ1-4; D is undetermined. The CDR3 covers 16 residues. In germline, CDR1 is MGHDK, CDR2 SYGVNS. The CDR3 DNA follows: TGTGCCAGCAGTGAATACGGAGGGTGGGTAGGTGAAAAACTGTCTTTT. This codes for CASSEYGGWVGEKLSF. The variable domain in full, completed from reference TRBV25-1 and TRBJ1-4, reads EADIYQTPRYLVIGTGKKITLECSQTMGHDKMYWYQQDPGMELHLIHYSYGVNSTEKGDLSSESTVSRIRTEHFPLTLESARPSHTSQYLCASSEYGGWVGEKLSFGSGTQLSVL.

This clonotype was seen many times. This chain joins TRBV6-2 or TRBV6-3 and TRBJ2-1, with TRBD1 identical over 8 bases. Germline values: CDR1 MNHEY, CDR2 SVGEGT. The CDR3 loop spans 15 amino acids. V lost 5 bases, J lost 10 bases, and 13 bases stayed unmatched. DNA for the CDR3: TGTGCCAGCAGTCAAGCGGACAGGGTAGTGGGCGAGCAGTTCTTC. Its protein product is CASSQADRVVGEQFF.

This clonotype was observed once. The chain uses TRBV7-2 and TRBJ2-1; 11 bases line up with TRBD2. CDR1 is SGHTA, CDR2 FQGNSA, per germline. After removal of 5 bases from V and 9 bases from J, the junction contained 6 bases not matched to a gene. The CDR3 has 14 amino acids. CDR3 region: CASSTLAGAGEQFF. The DNA for the CDR3 is TGTGCCAGCAGCACACTAGCGGGAGCCGGTGAGCAGTTCTTC.

This clonotype was counted ten times or more. CDR3 protein: CASSERKLDRGLTEAFF. In DNA, the CDR3 is TGTGCCAGCAGTGAAAGGAAGCTAGACAGGGGGCTCACTGAAGCTTTCTTT. V and J are TRBV6-1 and TRBJ1-1; 10 nucleotides align to TRBD1. The CDR3 loop spans 17 amino acids. Germline V gene data show CDR1 as MNHNS and CDR2 as SASEGT. The V gene end was trimmed by 2 bases and the J gene end by 4 bases; junction bases not matched to a gene: 10.

This rearrangement joins TRBV20-1 to TRBJ2-5; 12 bases fit TRBD2. Unmatched junction bases numbered 1, after V lost 3 bases and J lost 2 bases. The CDR3 covers 14 residues. In germline, CDR1 is DFQATT, CDR2 SNEGSKA (reference sequence). The CDR3: CSASGTSGQETQYF. DNA of the CDR3: TGCAGTGCTAGCGGGACTAGCGGGCAAGAGACCCAGTACTTC.

The chain carries TRBV20-1 and TRBJ1-2, with no clear D. This CDR3 spans 14 amino acids. V lost 1 base and J lost 2, with 11 bases in between. The V gene's germline CDR1 is DFQATT and CDR2 SNEGSKA (reference sequence). CDR3 nucleotide sequence: TGCAGTGCTAGAGGGCAGGCGAGGAACTATGGCTACACCTTC. This codes for CSARGQARNYGYTF.

This chain links TRBV19 with TRBJ2-7; TRBD1 agrees at 7 bases. V lost 9 bases to trimming and J lost 5 bases; unmatched junction nucleotides: 13. The CDR3 spans 14 residues. CDR1 is LNHDA and CDR2 is SQIVND in the germline V gene (reference sequence). For the CDR3, the DNA is TGTGCCAGCAGCGCTCGGGACAGAGGAAACGAGCAGTACTTC. Its protein product is CASSARDRGNEQYF.

Many counts were recorded for this clonotype. The genes are TRBV2 and TRBJ1-1, with 8 positions matching TRBD1. Trimming at V came to 6 bases and at J to 7 bases, leaving 4 bases not matched to a gene. The CDR3 contains 12 residues. Per the germline V gene, CDR1 is SNHLY and CDR2 is FYNNEI. The CDR3 DNA sequence: TGTGCCAGCAGCCTGACAGGGGTTGAAGCTTTCTTT. Translation gives CASSLTGVEAFF.

CDR3 bases: TGCAGTGCTAGAGCAGAGAGCGGGGAGCTGTTTTTT. Its translation: CSARAESGELFF. This chain joins TRBV20-1 and TRBJ2-2; D remains ambiguous. Germline V gene sequence: CDR1 DFQATT, CDR2 SNEGSKA (reference sequence). This CDR3 contains 12 residues. With 1 base removed from V and 7 bases from J, the gap between germline ends came to 7 bases.

The chain uses TRBV20-1 and TRBJ2-5, with 8 bases lining up with TRBD2. CDR1 and CDR2 (germline): DFQATT, SNEGSKA (reference sequence). The CDR3 loop spans 15 amino acids. With 3 bases clipped from V and 9 bases from J, the junction kept 15 bases outside the gene matches. The CDR3: CSASQTGTRGEAQYF. The CDR3 region has the DNA TGCAGTGCTAGCCAAACCGGGACTAGAGGGGAGGCCCAGTACTTC.

This clonotype was detected a few times. The chain joins TRBV7-3 to TRBJ2-5, with a weak D call TRBD2 (6 bases). The CDR3 extends over 13 amino acids. Trimming left V 5 bases short and J 5 bases short, with 12 bases between. Per germline, CDR1 SGHTA and CDR2 FQGTGA. The CDR3 DNA follows: TGTGCCAGCAGCACCGGTCGGGGGGAGACCCAGTACTTC. Translating it yields CASSTGRGETQYF.

There are a few counts of this clonotype. V gene TRBV7-9 combines with J gene TRBJ2-3; D may be TRBD2 (6 bases). There are 15 residues in the CDR3. Germline CDR1 is SEHNR and CDR2 is FQNEAQ (reference sequence). V gave up 8 bases and J gave up 2 bases, with 17 bases separating them. In DNA form, the CDR3 reads TGTGCCAGCCGAGGGGAACTAGCCAACACAGATACGCAGTATTTT. Amino acid sequence: CASRGELANTDTQYF.

The chain links TRBV20-1 to TRBJ1-1; D unresolved. The germline V and J ends were trimmed by 3 bases and 4 bases, with 6 bases remaining between them. CDR3 size: 11 residues. The germline gives CDR1 DFQATT, CDR2 SNEGSKA (reference sequence). CDR3 sequence reads: CSASPTTEAFF. The CDR3 coding sequence is TGCAGTGCTAGCCCCACCACTGAAGCTTTCTTT.